This T cell receptor beta chain was sequenced in a study of T cells in Graves' hyperthyroidism and ophthalmopathy. Amplification yielded TCR beta CDR3 regions, with RNA transcripts as the source. The HTBI primer set drove a first-round RT-PCR of the TCR CDR3. Each CDR3 protein is one row after TCRdb ran MiXCR on the multiplex PCR reads. The data show about 180,000 distinct CDR3 sequences, about 17% seen once. This clonotype was seen more than once but under ten times. Deletions cut 3 bases from V and 12 bases from J, with 12 bases between. CDR3 length: 11 residues. Per germline, CDR1 DFQATT and CDR2 SNEGSKA (reference sequence). Fresh peripheral blood, more than 8 ml of it, supplied the PBMCs.

This clonotype was obtained from a woman aged 45-65 years with Graves' hyperthyroidism. This chain uses TRBV20-1 with TRBJ1-5; tentatively, D is TRBD1 (5 bases). Sequencing used blood. The CDR3: CSASSGPVQHF. DNA of the CDR3: TGCAGTGCTAGCTCGGGGCCAGTCCAGCATTTT.